Listed below are T cell receptor beta chains from one sample, sequenced in a study of T cells in Graves' hyperthyroidism and ophthalmopathy. One entry per CDR3 protein, called by TCRdb with MiXCR from the multiplex PCR reads. The sample holds a few hundred thousand distinct CDR3 sequences, roughly 15% seen once. Material for sequencing was blood. The receptors were sampled from a woman aged 40 to 50 with Graves' ophthalmopathy. The CDR3 runs from the conserved cysteine through the conserved F or W. D genes are given only for firm matches.

CDR3aa,len,d_gene,v_gene,j_gene
CASAQGGRTDTQYF,14,NA,TRBV28,TRBJ2-3
CASSTPGQSYGYTF,14,NA,TRBV5-4,TRBJ1-2
CASSIQRDTQYF,12,NA,TRBV7-2,TRBJ2-3
CASRRDRTQYNEQFF,15,TRBD1,TRBV6-1,TRBJ2-1
CASESSGGYEQYF,13,TRBD2,TRBV11-3,TRBJ2-7
CASRRDPGAKNIQYF,15,NA,TRBV2,TRBJ2-4
CASSVATSGVLGEQFF,16,TRBD2,TRBV9,TRBJ2-1
CATTRQGAGYEQYF,14,TRBD1,TRBV2,TRBJ2-7
CSVVPGGSGEQYF,13,TRBD1,TRBV29-1,TRBJ2-7
CASSLSIADRGSYEQYF,17,TRBD1,TRBV12-3/TRBV12-4,TRBJ2-7
CAISGKPGQPYEQYF,15,NA,TRBV10-3,TRBJ2-7
CASSTSEYEQFF,12,TRBD2,TRBV11-3,TRBJ2-1
CASSEGQGPNNEQFF,15,TRBD1,TRBV6-1,TRBJ2-1
CASSVGEGAPKVDGYTF,17,TRBD1,TRBV9,TRBJ1-2
CASSGQVSWEQYF,13,TRBD1,TRBV6-2/TRBV6-3,TRBJ2-7
CSAPDVGAPRNGYTF,15,NA,TRBV29-1,TRBJ1-2
CASSDRPTEQYF,12,NA,TRBV6-1,TRBJ2-7
CASSEYWADDNTEAFF,16,NA,TRBV25-1,TRBJ1-1
CASSRLAGYGNEQFF,15,TRBD2,TRBV5-1,TRBJ2-1
CASSWVSSGYTF,12,NA,TRBV7-9,TRBJ1-2
CASRVQLSSNQPQHF,15,NA,TRBV28,TRBJ1-5
CASGLSAGGGPEQFF,15,TRBD2,TRBV7-8,TRBJ2-1
CASSLGDGPYEQYF,14,NA,TRBV12-3/TRBV12-4,TRBJ2-7